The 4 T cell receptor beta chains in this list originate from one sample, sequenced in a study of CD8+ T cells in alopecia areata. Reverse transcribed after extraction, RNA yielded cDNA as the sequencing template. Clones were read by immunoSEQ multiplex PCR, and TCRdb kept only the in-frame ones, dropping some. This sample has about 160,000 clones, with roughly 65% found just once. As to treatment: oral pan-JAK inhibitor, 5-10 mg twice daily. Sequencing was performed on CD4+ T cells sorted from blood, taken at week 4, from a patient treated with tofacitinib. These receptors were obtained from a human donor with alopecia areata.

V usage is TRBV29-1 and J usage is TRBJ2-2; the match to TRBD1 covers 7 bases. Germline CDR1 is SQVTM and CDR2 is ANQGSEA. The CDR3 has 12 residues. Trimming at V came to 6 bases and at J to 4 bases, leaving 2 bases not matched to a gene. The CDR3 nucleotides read TGCAGCGTCCACAGGGGCACCGGGGAGCTGTTTTTT. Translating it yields CSVHRGTGELFF.

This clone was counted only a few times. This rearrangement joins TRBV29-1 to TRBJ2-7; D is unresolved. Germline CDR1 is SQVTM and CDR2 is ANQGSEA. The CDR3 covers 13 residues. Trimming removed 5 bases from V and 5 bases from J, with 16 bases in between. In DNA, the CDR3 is TGCAGCGTTCTTTTTTTGGGGATCGACGAGCAGTACTTC. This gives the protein CSVLFLGIDEQYF.

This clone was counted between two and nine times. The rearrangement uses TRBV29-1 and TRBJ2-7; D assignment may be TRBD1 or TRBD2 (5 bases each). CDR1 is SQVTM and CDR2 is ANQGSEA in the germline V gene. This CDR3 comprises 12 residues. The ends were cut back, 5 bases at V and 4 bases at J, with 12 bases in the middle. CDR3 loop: CSVPGPSYEQYF. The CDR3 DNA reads TGCAGCGTTCCGGGACCTTCGTACGAGCAGTACTTC.

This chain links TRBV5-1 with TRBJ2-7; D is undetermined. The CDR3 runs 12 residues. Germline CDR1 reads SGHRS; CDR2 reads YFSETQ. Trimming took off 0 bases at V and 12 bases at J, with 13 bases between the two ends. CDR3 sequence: CASSLEGQARYF. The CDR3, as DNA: TGCGCCAGCAGCTTGGAAGGCCAGGCGCGGTACTTC. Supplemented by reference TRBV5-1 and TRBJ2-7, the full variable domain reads KAGVTQTPRYLIKTRGQQVTLSCSPISGHRSVSWYQQTPGQGLQFLFEYFSETQRNKGNFPGRFSGRQFSNSRSEMNVSTLELGDSALYLCASSLEGQARYFGPGTRLTVT.